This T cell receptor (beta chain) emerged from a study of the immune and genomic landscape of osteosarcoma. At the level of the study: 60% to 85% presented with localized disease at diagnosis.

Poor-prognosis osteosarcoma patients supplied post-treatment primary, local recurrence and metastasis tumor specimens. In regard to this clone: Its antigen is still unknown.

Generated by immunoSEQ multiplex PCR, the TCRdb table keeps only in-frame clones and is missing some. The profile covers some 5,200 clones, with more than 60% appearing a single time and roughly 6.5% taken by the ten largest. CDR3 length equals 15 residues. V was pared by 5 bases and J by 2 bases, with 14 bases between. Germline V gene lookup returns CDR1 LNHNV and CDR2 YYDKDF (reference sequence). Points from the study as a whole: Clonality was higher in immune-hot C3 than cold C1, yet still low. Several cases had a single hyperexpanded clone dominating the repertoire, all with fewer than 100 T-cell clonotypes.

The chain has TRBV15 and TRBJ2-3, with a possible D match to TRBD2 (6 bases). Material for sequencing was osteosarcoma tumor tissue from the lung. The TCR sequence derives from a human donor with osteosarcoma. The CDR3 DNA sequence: TGTGCCACCAGCCCCAGCAGCGGGTCCACAGATACGCAGTATTTT. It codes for CATSPSSGSTDTQYF. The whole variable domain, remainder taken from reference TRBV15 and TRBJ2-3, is DAMVIQNPRYQVTQFGKPVTLSCSQTLNHNVMYWYQQKSSQAPKLLFHYYDKDFNNEADTPDNFQSRRPNTSFCFLDIRSPGLGDTAMYLCATSPSSGSTDTQYFGPGTRLTVL.